This T cell receptor (beta chain) emerged from a study of T-cell memory formation after mild COVID-19. TCRdb passed the 5' RACE reads through MiXCR, listing each CDR3 protein once. The sample shows under 300,000 distinct CDR3 sequences, approximately 7.6% of them seen only once. CDR3 length: 15 amino acids. The germline CDR1 and CDR2 sequences are SGHTA and FQGNSA. The V end lost 3 bases, the J end lost 1 base, and 12 bases lay between the germline ends. This clonotype came up a few times. The V call is TRBV7-2, the J call TRBJ2-5; unclear D gene. This sequence was found in a man between 18 and 35 years old who had mild COVID-19 (a few samples of this study predate the infection). Cell type and time point are not known. The source material was PBMCs or a T cell subset sorted from them (not recorded which). CDR3 in DNA: TGTGCCAGCAGCTTTACGGAAAGCCTCCAAGAGACCCAGTACTTC. Its translation: CASSFTESLQETQYF. The full variable domain, completed using reference TRBV7-2 and TRBJ2-5, is GAGVSQSPSNKVTEKGKDVELRCDPISGHTALYWYRQSLGQGLEFLIYFQGNSAPDKSGLPSDRFSAERTGGSVSTLTIQRTQQEDSAVYLCASSFTESLQETQYFGPGTRLLVL.